The rows below give T cell receptor beta chains drawn from one sample of a study of blood T cells in healthy people across ages. TCRdb recomputed calls from the 5' RACE reads with MiXCR, one row per CDR3 protein. The table lists roughly 1.9 million distinct CDR3 sequences, around 42% of them singletons, with 23% in the top ten. Specimen: blood. The receptors come from a human donor in good health. CDR3s include the opening cysteine and the closing phenylalanine or tryptophan. A D gene is named only where the DNA matches it firmly. A row's size may be missing; if present it is once, few, many or a size class.

V gene	CDR3 length	D gene	clone size	J gene	CDR3 protein	CDR3 DNA
TRBV5-6	16	TRBD1	-	TRBJ2-3	CASRSSGQGNTDTQYF	TGTGCCAGCAGATCCTCGGGACAGGGGAACACAGATACGCAGTATTTT
TRBV21-1	14	-	-	TRBJ2-7	CASGSSGQHCEQYF	TGTGCCAGCGGTTCGTCGGGACAGCACTGCGAGCAGTACTTC
TRBV7-2	17	-	-	TRBJ2-1	CASSLEGGDPSYNEQFF	TGTGCCAGCAGCTTAGAAGGCGGGGACCCCTCCTACAATGAGCAGTTCTTC
TRBV4-3	15	-	-	TRBJ2-5	CASSQDLDRQETQYF	TGCGCCAGCAGCCAAGATCTCGACCGCCAAGAGACCCAGTACTTC
TRBV25-1	14	TRBD1	-	TRBJ1-4	CASFPNRGEEKLFF	TGTGCCAGCTTTCCGAACAGGGGTGAAGAAAAACTGTTTTTT
TRBV20-1	16	TRBD1	few	TRBJ2-1	CSAVCVPGTGCNEQFF	TGCAGTGCCGTATGCGTTCCCGGGACAGGGTGCAATGAGCAGTTCTTC
TRBV9	15	TRBD2	-	TRBJ2-5	CASSVATSGEETQYF	TGTGCCAGCAGCGTAGCGACTAGCGGGGAAGAGACCCAGTACTTC
TRBV7-9	15	-	-	TRBJ2-7	CASSSGGRVSYEQYF	TGTGCCAGCAGCTCTGGGGGGCGCGTATCCTACGAGCAGTACTTC
TRBV20-1	13	TRBD2	-	TRBJ2-7	CSAGPAGRDEQYF	TGCAGTGCTGGCCCTGCAGGGAGGGACGAGCAGTACTTC
TRBV29-1	13	-	-	TRBJ1-2	CSVDRPEDYGYTF	TGCAGCGTTGATAGGCCGGAAGACTATGGCTACACCTTC
TRBV7-2	15	-	few	TRBJ2-1	CASSLSSGVHNEQFF	TGTGCCAGCAGCTTATCGTCAGGGGTCCACAATGAGCAGTTCTTC